These 2 T cell receptor beta chains came from one sample sequenced in a study of T cells in Graves' hyperthyroidism and ophthalmopathy. TCR beta CDR3 regions were amplified from RNA. HTBI primers were the set used in a first-round RT-PCR of the TCR CDR3. From the multiplex PCR reads, TCRdb called clonotypes with MiXCR, one entry per CDR3 protein. The sample yields about 520,000 distinct CDR3 sequences, about 24% seen once. The sample taken for sequencing was blood. Receptor source: a young woman with Graves' ophthalmopathy.

This clonotype was recorded at least ten times. The chain is built from TRBV20-1 and TRBJ1-1; D not certain. With 3 bases removed from V and 1 base from J, the gap between germline ends came to 12 bases. The CDR3 is 14 residues long. Looked up from germline, CDR1 is DFQATT and CDR2 is SNEGSKA (reference sequence). The CDR3 spells CSARMRLANTEAFF. As DNA, the CDR3 is TGCAGTGCTAGGATGAGGTTGGCGAACACTGAAGCTTTCTTT.

V gene TRBV11-2 combines with J gene TRBJ1-1; D possibly corresponds to TRBD1 (5 bases). CDR3 length: 17 residues. CDR1 SGHAT and CDR2 FQNNGV come from the germline V gene. V lost 4 bases, J lost 4 bases, and 22 bases lay in between. CDR3 residues: CASSSIRQSIRGTEAFF. For the CDR3, the DNA is TGTGCCAGCAGCTCCATAAGACAGTCGATTCGGGGCACTGAAGCTTTCTTT. The whole variable domain, remainder taken from reference TRBV11-2 and TRBJ1-1, is EAGVAQSPRYKIIEKRQSVAFWCNPISGHATLYWYQQILGQGPKLLIQFQNNGVVDDSQLPKDRFSAERLKGVDSTLKIQPAKLEDSAVYLCASSSIRQSIRGTEAFFGQGTRLTVV.